This T cell receptor (beta chain) stems from a study of radiotherapy plus CTLA-4 blockade in lung cancer. Points from the study as a whole: Best predicting response, reportedly, were early blood T cell clone dynamics, with interferon-beta. After radiotherapy and ipilimumab, tumor-derived clones expanded in peripheral blood.

Measured with immunoSEQ multiplex PCR; TCRdb has only the in-frame clones, and not every one. Among around 90,000 clones listed, 80% to 90% were seen once. This clone occurred once. Its target is not known. Germline CDR1 and CDR2: SGHNT and YYREEE (reference sequence). The junction had 9 bases not matched to a gene; V was cut back by 4 bases and J by 2 bases. The CDR3 sequence is 17 residues long. Focal radiation plus CTLA-4 blockade with ipilimumab was administered to patients who had chemo-refractory metastatic non-small-cell lung cancer. This chain joins TRBV5-4 and TRBJ2-2; 9 bases fit TRBD2. Sequencing used peripheral blood, obtained from a patient treated with radiotherapy plus ipilimumab. The receptor comes from a human donor with non-small cell lung cancer who had stable disease on radiotherapy plus ipilimumab. CDR3 DNA: TGTGCCAGCAGCCCTGGGGCGGGGGGGCGCAACACCGGGGAGCTGTTTTTT. This gives the protein CASSPGAGGRNTGELFF.